This T cell receptor (beta chain) was retrieved from a study of CD8 T cells in ankylosing spondylitis. The CDR3 covers 14 residues. V lost 8 bases to trimming and J lost 2 bases, with 12 bases between them. There are many counts of this clonotype. MiXCR, run by TCRdb on the 5' RACE reads, gives a single entry per CDR3 protein. Among 200,000 or so distinct CDR3 sequences listed, 15% to 20% were seen once. The gene calls are TRBV12-3 or TRBV12-4 and TRBJ2-2, with D perhaps matching TRBD2 (6 bases). The sequencing input was blood, either unsorted or a sorted T cell fraction (not recorded which). This TCR was recovered from a male donor aged 10-35 years with ankylosing spondylitis or in good health (not recorded which). For the CDR3, the DNA is TGTGCCAGCTCGGGACTGCTAAACACCGGGGAGCTGTTTTTT. Translating it yields CASSGLLNTGELFF.